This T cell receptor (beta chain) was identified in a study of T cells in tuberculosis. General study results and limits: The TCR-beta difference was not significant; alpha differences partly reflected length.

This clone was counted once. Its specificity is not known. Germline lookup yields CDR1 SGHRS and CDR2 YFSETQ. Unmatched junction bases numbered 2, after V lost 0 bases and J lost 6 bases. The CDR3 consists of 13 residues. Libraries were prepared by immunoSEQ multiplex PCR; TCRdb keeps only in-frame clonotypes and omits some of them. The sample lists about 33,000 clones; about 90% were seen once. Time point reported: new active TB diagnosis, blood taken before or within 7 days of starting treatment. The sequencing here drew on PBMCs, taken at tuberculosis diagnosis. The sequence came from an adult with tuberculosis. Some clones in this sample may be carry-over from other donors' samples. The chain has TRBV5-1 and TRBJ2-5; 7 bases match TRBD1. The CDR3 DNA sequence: TGCGCCAGCAGCTTGGAGGGGGCGAAGACCCAGTACTTC. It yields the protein CASSLEGAKTQYF.